Below are 27 T cell receptor beta chains sequenced from a single sample in a study of T cell responses to AZD1222 COVID-19 vaccine. Sequencing was performed with immunoSEQ multiplex PCR; in TCRdb, only in-frame clones are kept and a portion is missing. The table lists about 140,000 clones, around 92% of them singletons, with about 2.7% in the top ten. Sample: peripheral blood, taken on day 0 of AZD1222 vaccination. The receptor set was obtained from an adult in good health.

This clone was found a few times. This sequence joins TRBV5-1 and TRBJ2-2, with D possibly matching TRBD1 (7 bases). The V and J ends lost 4 bases and 0 bases respectively, with 19 bases between them. This CDR3 spans 18 amino acids. In germline, CDR1 is SGHRS, CDR2 YFSETQ. CDR3 in DNA: TGCGCCAGCAGCCCGGAGGGGGCCGATTTCACGAACACCGGGGAGCTGTTTTTT. Its protein product is CASSPEGADFTNTGELFF.

The chain uses TRBV5-1 and TRBJ1-3; no clear D. Germline V gene lookup returns CDR1 SGHRS and CDR2 YFSETQ. The length of the CDR3 is 14 residues. V was pared by 4 bases and J by 5 bases, with 13 bases between. The CDR3 spells CASSPTGRRNTIYF. CDR3 bases: TGCGCCAGCAGCCCTACGGGAAGGCGAAACACCATATATTTT.

The gene calls are TRBV27 and TRBJ1-2, with a weak D call TRBD1 (5 bases). CDR3 length: 14 amino acids. Trimming removed 5 bases from V and 3 bases from J, with 13 bases in between. The germline CDR1 and CDR2 sequences are MNHEY and SMNVEV (reference sequence). The CDR3 loop is CASSAQGPDYGYTF. CDR3 coding DNA: TGTGCCAGCAGTGCCCAGGGACCCGACTATGGCTACACCTTC.

The gene calls are TRBV27 and TRBJ1-1; weak D call: TRBD1 (5 bases). CDR3 size: 14 residues. V lost 6 bases and J 1 base, leaving 12 bases between the germline ends. Germline assignment: CDR1 MNHEY and CDR2 SMNVEV (reference sequence). CDR3 amino acids: CASRYGQGNTEAFF. The CDR3 DNA sequence: TGTGCCAGCAGGTATGGGCAGGGGAACACTGAAGCTTTCTTT.

This clone was counted a single time. The gene calls are TRBV15 and TRBJ2-1; 10 bases line up with TRBD1. This CDR3 is 14 amino acids long. V lost 7 bases to trimming and J lost 7 bases; unmatched junction nucleotides: 7. Per the germline V gene, CDR1 is LNHNV and CDR2 is YYDKDF (reference sequence). The CDR3 region is CATNRDRGLNEQFF. In DNA, the CDR3 is TGTGCCACCAACCGGGACAGGGGATTGAATGAGCAGTTCTTC.

This sequence joins TRBV19 and TRBJ1-5; 7 bases line up with TRBD1. The CDR3 contains 14 residues. The junction had 3 bases not matched to a gene; V was cut back by 5 bases and J by 2 bases. The V gene's germline CDR1 is LNHDA and CDR2 SQIVND (reference sequence). The CDR3: CASSLTGGNQPQHF. DNA for the CDR3: TGTGCCAGTAGTCTTACAGGGGGCAATCAGCCCCAGCATTTT.

This clone was found a few times. The chain links TRBV27 to TRBJ1-1; D remains unclear. Germline CDR1 reads MNHEY; CDR2 reads SMNVEV (reference sequence). Trimming took off 0 bases at V and 7 bases at J, with 9 bases between the two ends. The length of the CDR3 is 13 residues. For the CDR3, the DNA is TGTGCCAGCAGTTTATCTAGAGCCTATGAAGCTTTCTTT. This encodes CASSLSRAYEAFF.

The chain has TRBV6-5 and TRBJ1-4; a weak D match, TRBD1 (6 bases). This CDR3 comprises 15 residues. The germline gives CDR1 MNHEY, CDR2 SVGAGI. Deletions cut 4 bases from V and 6 bases from J, with 15 bases between. The CDR3 DNA reads as TGTGCCAGCAGTTCCAACGACAGGTCCCATGAAAAACTGTTTTTT. Translation gives CASSSNDRSHEKLFF.

The genes are TRBV27 and TRBJ1-2, with 7 bases lining up with TRBD1. V shed 5 bases and J 4 bases; nucleotides not matched to a gene: 10. CDR3 length: 15 amino acids. The germline CDR1 and CDR2 sequences are MNHEY and SMNVEV (reference sequence). The CDR3 DNA reads TGTGCCAGCAGTCACACCGGGACAGCATTCTATGGCTACACCTTC. Translated: CASSHTGTAFYGYTF.

The chain joins TRBV5-1 to TRBJ2-3, with D possibly being TRBD1 or TRBD2 (5 bases each). This CDR3 contains 15 residues. V gave up 3 bases and J gave up 1 base, with 12 bases separating them. CDR1 and CDR2 (germline): SGHRS, YFSETQ. The CDR3 here is CASSWGSVGTDTQYF. In DNA form, the CDR3 reads TGCGCCAGCAGCTGGGGGTCCGTGGGCACAGATACGCAGTATTTT.

CDR3 in DNA: TGCGCCAGCAGCGGTCTGGGGGAGGGCCAAGAGACCCAGTACTTC. Protein: CASSGLGEGQETQYF. This chain joins TRBV4-3 and TRBJ2-5; 7 bases fit TRBD2. V was pared by 5 bases and J by 1 base, with 7 bases of the junction left unmatched. The CDR3 length is 15 residues. Germline CDR1 and CDR2: LGHNA and YSLEER.

The J gene is TRBJ2-7, the V gene TRBV19, with a weak D call TRBD2 (6 bases). The V and J ends lost 5 bases and 5 bases respectively, with 10 bases between them. CDR1 is LNHDA, CDR2 SQIVND, per germline (reference sequence). This CDR3 has 12 residues. The CDR3 is CASSLSGDEQYF. For the CDR3, the DNA is TGTGCCAGTAGTTTGTCGGGGGACGAGCAGTACTTC.

The J gene is TRBJ1-2, the V gene TRBV2; D gene ambiguous. Germline V gene lookup returns CDR1 SNHLY and CDR2 FYNNEI. The CDR3 consists of 17 residues. V shed 1 base and J shed 2 bases, with 17 bases lying between them. For the CDR3, the DNA is TGTGCCAGCAGTGAAGGTCAAGCTTCCAGGACCAACTATGGCTACACCTTC. It translates to CASSEGQASRTNYGYTF.

The J gene is TRBJ2-7, the V gene TRBV10-2, with D maybe TRBD2 (6 bases). Deletions cut 7 bases from V and 2 bases from J, with 6 bases between. The germline CDR1 and CDR2 sequences are WSHSY and SAAADI. This CDR3 contains 11 residues. CDR3 protein: CASTSAYEQYF. CDR3 bases: TGCGCCAGCACTAGCGCCTACGAGCAGTACTTC.

The chain recombines TRBV5-8 with TRBJ2-6; no firm D call. From germline, CDR1 is SGHTS and CDR2 YDEGEE. This CDR3 contains 18 residues. V lost 6 bases and J 0 bases, leaving 19 bases between the germline ends. The CDR3 loop reads CASKNPTNSDSGANVLTF. The CDR3 region has the DNA TGTGCCAGCAAAAATCCTACGAACAGTGACTCTGGGGCCAACGTCCTGACTTTC.

V usage is TRBV7-9 and J usage is TRBJ1-1, with TRBD1 matching 7 bases. After removal of 2 bases from V and 7 bases from J, the junction contained 7 bases not matched to a gene. Germline V lookup: CDR1 SEHNR, CDR2 FQNEAQ (reference sequence). The CDR3 extends over 14 amino acids. DNA of the CDR3: TGTGCCAGCAGCTTAATAGGGGGCGTGGATGAAGCTTTCTTT. Protein: CASSLIGGVDEAFF.

This chain joins TRBV2 and TRBJ1-3; TRBD1 agrees at 7 bases. J gave up 0 bases and V 7 bases, and 12 bases lay outside the gene matches. Germline CDR1 is SNHLY and CDR2 is FYNNEI. The CDR3 covers 17 residues. CDR3 DNA: TGTGCCAGCAACGAGGGACAGACGCGTCGCTCTGGAAACACCATATATTTT. Translated, it gives CASNEGQTRRSGNTIYF.

This clone was seen just once. V is TRBV7-2 and J is TRBJ1-2; D perhaps matches TRBD1 (6 bases). The CDR3 consists of 13 residues. Germline lookup yields CDR1 SGHTA and CDR2 FQGNSA. Trimming left V 5 bases short and J 6 bases short, with 13 bases between. The CDR3 DNA sequence: TGTGCCAGCAGCCCCCTGGGGGCCCATGGCTACACCTTC. It yields the protein CASSPLGAHGYTF.

V usage is TRBV5-1 and J usage is TRBJ2-3, with 9 bases identical to TRBD2. Germline loops: CDR1 SGHRS, CDR2 YFSETQ. The CDR3 sequence is 16 residues long. J gave up 4 bases and V 4 bases, and 10 bases lay outside the gene matches. CDR3 amino acids: CASSLGSGRIPDTQYF. The CDR3 bases are TGCGCCAGCAGCCTCGGGAGCGGGAGGATCCCAGATACGCAGTATTTT.

The rearrangement uses TRBV2 and TRBJ2-1, with TRBD2 matching over 11 bases. Germline-derived CDR1 and CDR2 are SNHLY and FYNNEI. The ends lost 0 bases at V and 4 bases at J; junction bases unmatched: 8. The CDR3 has 18 residues. CDR3 DNA: TGTGCCAGCAGTGAAGCGCCGACTCTAGCGGGAGGTTACAATGAGCAGTTCTTC. As protein: CASSEAPTLAGGYNEQFF.

The count of this clone is one. This chain connects TRBV30 to TRBJ1-5; D is unclear. CDR3 length equals 13 residues. The V end lost 1 base, the J end lost 7 bases, and 11 bases lay between the germline ends. Germline CDR1 is GTSNPN and CDR2 is SVGIG (reference sequence). The CDR3: CAWSAGGRQPQHF. The CDR3 DNA is TGTGCCTGGAGTGCGGGCGGGAGGCAGCCCCAGCATTTT.

The rearrangement uses TRBV29-1 and TRBJ2-1; tentatively, D is TRBD1 (6 bases). Trimming shortened V by 0 bases and J by 0 bases, and 12 bases separated the two germline ends. Germline lookup yields CDR1 SQVTM and CDR2 ANQGSEA. CDR3 size: 16 residues. Written as DNA, the CDR3 is TGCAGCGTTGAAGATCCGGACAGAAGCTCCTACAATGAGCAGTTCTTC. Protein sequence: CSVEDPDRSSYNEQFF.

This clone was recorded a few times. This chain joins TRBV7-9 and TRBJ2-1, with D possibly being TRBD1 or TRBD2 (5 bases each). V lost 2 bases to trimming and J lost 6 bases, with 11 bases between them. Germline V lookup: CDR1 SEHNR, CDR2 FQNEAQ (reference sequence). The CDR3 extends over 14 amino acids. This CDR3 reads CASSLLGTSNEQFF. The CDR3 DNA is TGTGCCAGCAGCTTATTGGGGACCTCCAATGAGCAGTTCTTC.

This chain uses TRBV7-3 with TRBJ2-2; unclear D gene. This CDR3 has 17 residues. V was pared by 0 bases and J by 1 base, with 12 bases between. Germline V CDR1 and CDR2: SGHTA, FQGTGA. The DNA of the CDR3 is TGTGCCAGCAGCTTAACTGGCTACCCTAAGAACACCGGGGAGCTGTTTTTT. It codes for CASSLTGYPKNTGELFF.

The J gene is TRBJ1-2, the V gene TRBV7-6; 10 bases are a match to TRBD1. From germline, CDR1 is SGHVS and CDR2 FNYEAQ. The CDR3 covers 16 residues. The V and J ends lost 5 bases and 0 bases, in that order; junction bases with no gene match: 6. Here the CDR3 DNA reads TGTGCCAGCAGCAGAGACAGGGGGCCAGCTAACTATGGCTACACCTTC. This gives the protein CASSRDRGPANYGYTF.

The chain employs TRBV9 and TRBJ2-1, with a weak D call TRBD2 (6 bases). Germline CDR1 is SGDLS and CDR2 is YYNGEE. Trimming cost V 0 bases and J 9 bases, with 16 bases left between them. The CDR3 sequence is 15 residues long. Here the CDR3 reads CASSVGGIVGSEQFF. The CDR3 DNA follows: TGTGCCAGCAGCGTAGGGGGTATAGTCGGGAGTGAGCAGTTCTTC.

This chain uses TRBV6-1 with TRBJ2-7; D may be TRBD2 (7 bases). This CDR3 has 14 residues. Trimming shortened V by 3 bases and J by 2 bases, and 11 bases separated the two germline ends. Looked up from germline, CDR1 is MNHNS and CDR2 is SASEGT. The CDR3 is CASSEGRGPYEQYF. The CDR3 nucleotides are TGTGCCAGCAGTGAGGGGCGGGGGCCCTACGAGCAGTACTTC.